A single sample is the source of the 19 T cell receptor beta chains below, sequenced in a study of T cell clonotyping in hematopoietic cell transplantation. TCRdb's copy holds only in-frame clones and misses some; the assay was immunoSEQ multiplex PCR. The data hold almost 20,000 clones, with around four fifths observed a single time. The sequencing input was peripheral blood mononuclear cells. The source of these receptors is a man aged 55 to 70 in good health. Some clones in this sample may be carry-over from other donors' samples.

The chain employs TRBV5-4 and TRBJ2-7, with D unresolved. The CDR3 is 13 amino acids. The V and J ends lost 3 bases and 6 bases respectively, with 13 bases between them. Germline V gene lookup returns CDR1 SGHNT and CDR2 YYREEE (reference sequence). The CDR3 is CASSSIQATEQYF. The CDR3 DNA follows: TGTGCCAGCAGCTCGATCCAGGCTACCGAGCAGTACTTC.

The chain employs TRBV6-5 and TRBJ2-7; no clear D gene. The CDR3 extends over 13 amino acids. Trimming cost V 2 bases and J 3 bases, with 8 bases left between them. Per the germline V gene, CDR1 is MNHEY and CDR2 is SVGAGI. The CDR3 sequence: CASSYSNLYEQYF. The CDR3 coding sequence is TGTGCCAGCAGTTACAGTAACCTCTACGAGCAGTACTTC.

This chain connects TRBV7-9 to TRBJ1-2; unclear D gene. From germline, CDR1 is SEHNR and CDR2 FQNEAQ (reference sequence). The V end was cut by 7 bases, the J end by 2 bases, with 17 bases between. The CDR3 runs to 15 residues. CDR3 nucleotides: TGTGCCAGCACCCCCCGGGGAGGACGAAACTATGGCTACACCTTC. Its translation: CASTPRGGRNYGYTF.

V usage is TRBV6-5 and J usage is TRBJ2-7; D tentatively reads TRBD1 or TRBD2 (6 bases each). From germline, CDR1 is MNHEY and CDR2 SVGAGI. V was cut by 2 bases and J by 3 bases, with 8 bases left in between. The length of the CDR3 is 13 residues. The DNA of the CDR3 is TGTGCCAGCAGTTACAGGGGGGTCTACGAGCAGTACTTC. Amino acids: CASSYRGVYEQYF.

The CDR3 loop is CASSVTGHTEAFF. CDR3 nucleotides: TGTGCCAGCAGTGTGACAGGGCACACTGAAGCTTTCTTT. This chain joins TRBV6-6 and TRBJ1-1; 7 bases map to TRBD1. V shed 5 bases and J 3 bases; nucleotides not matched to a gene: 3. Germline lookup yields CDR1 MNHNY and CDR2 SVGAGI (reference sequence). This CDR3 has 13 amino acids.

The V call is TRBV30, the J call TRBJ1-3; no clear D. The length of the CDR3 is 14 residues. Germline loops: CDR1 GTSNPN, CDR2 SVGIG (reference sequence). The ends were cut back, 0 bases at V and 1 base at J, with 7 bases in the middle. The CDR3 region has the DNA TGTGCCTGGAGTGTACGGGGATCTGGAAACACCATATATTTT. It is translated as CAWSVRGSGNTIYF.

This rearrangement joins TRBV28 to TRBJ2-7; 9 positions agree with TRBD1. The CDR3 covers 16 residues. Germline CDR1 and CDR2: MDHEN and SYDVKM. The V gene end was trimmed by 1 base and the J gene end by 2 bases; junction bases not matched to a gene: 6. Here the CDR3 reads CASSLSGTGSPYEQYF. The CDR3 DNA is TGTGCCAGCAGTTTATCCGGGACAGGGAGCCCCTACGAGCAGTACTTC.

J is TRBJ2-7 and V is TRBV27; TRBD1 matches 8 bases. The junction had 12 bases not matched to a gene; V was cut back by 7 bases and J by 1 base. This CDR3 has 16 residues. Germline CDR1 and CDR2: MNHEY and SMNVEV (reference sequence). CDR3: CASTRGGTGGSYEQYF. The CDR3 DNA is TGTGCCAGCACCCGCGGCGGGACAGGTGGATCCTACGAGCAGTACTTC.

This clone turned up a few times. This chain connects TRBV19 to TRBJ1-3; a possible D gene is TRBD1 (5 bases). V was cut by 8 bases and J by 4 bases, with 12 bases left in between. The germline V gene encodes CDR1 LNHDA and CDR2 SQIVND (reference sequence). CDR3 length: 13 amino acids. Written as DNA, the CDR3 is TGTGCCAGTGGGCAAAACAGGGGAAACACCATATATTTT. Its translation is CASGQNRGNTIYF.

This clone was seen more than once but under ten times. The gene calls are TRBV2 and TRBJ1-2, with TRBD1 identical over 9 bases. Germline values: CDR1 SNHLY, CDR2 FYNNEI. This CDR3 contains 14 residues. The junction had 3 bases not matched to a gene; V was cut back by 6 bases and J by 1 base. DNA for the CDR3: TGTGCCAGCAGAGCGGGACAGGGTAACTATGGCTACACCTTC. Translating it yields CASRAGQGNYGYTF.

The chain uses TRBV11-2 and TRBJ2-7, with no clear D. CDR3 size: 14 residues. CDR1 and CDR2 (germline): SGHAT, FQNNGV. Trimming cost V 1 base and J 2 bases, with 9 bases left between them. CDR3 nucleotide sequence: TGTGCCAGCAGCTTAGTGACAAAGGCCTACGAGCAGTACTTC. Its protein product is CASSLVTKAYEQYF.

J is TRBJ2-1 and V is TRBV5-1; 8 bases match TRBD2. Trimming at V came to 0 bases and at J to 6 bases, leaving 5 bases not matched to a gene. The CDR3 loop spans 15 amino acids. Germline CDR1 reads SGHRS; CDR2 reads YFSETQ. This CDR3 is CASSLGGSGINEQFF. The DNA for the CDR3 is TGCGCCAGCAGCTTGGGAGGTAGCGGGATCAATGAGCAGTTCTTC. The entire variable domain, with the rest obtained from reference TRBV5-1 and TRBJ2-1, is as follows: KAGVTQTPRYLIKTRGQQVTLSCSPISGHRSVSWYQQTPGQGLQFLFEYFSETQRNKGNFPGRFSGRQFSNSRSEMNVSTLELGDSALYLCASSLGGSGINEQFFGPGTRLTVL.

CDR3 nucleotide sequence: TGCGCCAGCAGCTTCGAAGGGACAGGGAATTTCCCCTACGAGCAGTACTTC. As protein: CASSFEGTGNFPYEQYF. V and J are TRBV5-1 and TRBJ2-7; TRBD1 aligns across 9 bases. The CDR3 is 17 amino acids. V was clipped by 2 bases and J by 2 bases; unmatched bases: 11. The germline gives CDR1 SGHRS, CDR2 YFSETQ.

The chain couples TRBV7-6 to TRBJ2-7, with a possible D match to TRBD1 (6 bases). Per the germline V gene, CDR1 is SGHVS and CDR2 is FNYEAQ. Trimming left V 1 base short and J 3 bases short, with 28 bases between. CDR3 length: 20 residues. The CDR3 DNA reads TGTGCCAGCAGCTTAGGTTGGGGGCCTACCGTGAGTGGGGTCTACTACGAGCAGTACTTC. This codes for CASSLGWGPTVSGVYYEQYF.

This chain uses TRBV14 with TRBJ1-1; no firm D call. The germline V and J ends were trimmed by 1 base and 12 bases, with 12 bases remaining between them. The CDR3 sequence is 12 residues long. Per the germline V gene, CDR1 is SGHDN and CDR2 is FVKESK. The CDR3, as DNA: TGTGCCAGCAGCCAAGCCTGGAGGGAGACTTTCTTT. Its protein is CASSQAWRETFF.

The rearrangement uses TRBV6-5 and TRBJ2-1; 8 nucleotides match TRBD2. There are 12 residues in the CDR3. The V segment lost 8 bases and the J segment 8 bases; nucleotides outside the gene matches: 5. Germline assignment: CDR1 MNHEY and CDR2 SVGAGI. CDR3 amino acids: CASFGLAYEQFF. The CDR3, as DNA: TGTGCCAGCTTTGGACTAGCTTATGAGCAGTTCTTC.

In this sample, this clone is medium-sized. The genes are TRBV4-3 and TRBJ2-2, with D unclear. CDR1 LGHNA and CDR2 YSLEER come from the germline V gene. This CDR3 has 12 residues. Deletions cut 6 bases from V and 5 bases from J, with 7 bases between. The CDR3 protein is CASSLGTGELFF. Here the CDR3 DNA reads TGCGCCAGCAGTTTAGGGACCGGGGAGCTGTTTTTT.

With regard to this clone: The CDR3 does not end in the conserved phenylalanine or tryptophan, so this is likely a read error. The chain carries TRBV6-6 and TRBJ1-5, with D unclear. The ends were cut back, 1 base at V and 4 bases at J, with 2 bases in the middle. Germline loops: CDR1 MNHNY, CDR2 SVGAGI (reference sequence). The CDR3 loop spans 12 amino acids. The CDR3 DNA reads TGTGCCAGCAGTTACTTGAATCAGCCCCAGCATTTG. This encodes CASSYLNQPQHL.

The V gene is TRBV7-2, the J gene TRBJ2-2, with D unclear. Trimming left V 3 bases short and J 2 bases short, with 7 bases between. The CDR3 runs to 14 residues. Germline V gene lookup returns CDR1 SGHTA and CDR2 FQGNSA. The CDR3 region has the DNA TGTGCCAGCAGCTTCGAACTCAACACCGGGGAGCTGTTTTTT. It yields the protein CASSFELNTGELFF. Supplemented by reference TRBV7-2 and TRBJ2-2, the full variable domain reads GAGVSQSPSNKVTEKGKDVELRCDPISGHTALYWYRQSLGQGLEFLIYFQGNSAPDKSGLPSDRFSAERTGGSVSTLTIQRTQQEDSAVYLCASSFELNTGELFFGEGSRLTVL.